This TCR beta chain appears in the sequencing data of a study of human T cells and chemical hapten exposure. On the study more broadly: TCR yields per sample varied, mainly owing to small pooled library volume differences.

Total RNA was isolated from unfractionated whole blood. This clonotype was recorded many times. Antigen unknown. Study outcomes and limitations: The study found that DPC sensitization did not change TCRs above 1 in 1000 frequency.

With 1 base clipped from V and 3 bases from J, the junction kept 11 bases outside the gene matches. CDR3 length: 17 amino acids. Germline V gene sequence: CDR1 SGHRS, CDR2 YFSETQ. Separate cDNA molecules received unique molecular identifiers, which the library attached to them. As originally analysed: Sequenced samples showed a median of 95,638 TCRs each, with counts running from around 20,000 to 690,000. TCRdb called the 5' RACE reads again in MiXCR, with one record for every CDR3 protein. These V and J calls rely on TCRdb rather than the paper's analysis. In the table there are some 150,000 distinct CDR3 sequences, over 3.5% of which are singletons.

This sequence joins TRBV5-1 and TRBJ2-3, with TRBD2 matching 7 bases. This sequence originates from a female donor in good health. Written as DNA, the CDR3 is TGCGCCAGCAGCTTGTTCCCGAGCGGGGAGCTGACAGATACGCAGTATTTT. Translation gives CASSLFPSGELTDTQYF.